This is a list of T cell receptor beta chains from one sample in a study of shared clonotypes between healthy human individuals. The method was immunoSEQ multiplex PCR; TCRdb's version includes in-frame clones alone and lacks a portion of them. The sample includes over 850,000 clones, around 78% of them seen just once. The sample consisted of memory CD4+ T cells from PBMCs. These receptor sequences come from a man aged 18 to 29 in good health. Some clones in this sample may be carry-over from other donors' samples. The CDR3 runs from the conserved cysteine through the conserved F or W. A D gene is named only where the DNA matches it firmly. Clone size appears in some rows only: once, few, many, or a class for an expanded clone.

TGTGCCAGCAGCGTAAGAGGGGAAGAGACCCAGTACTTC	CASSVRGEETQYF	13	TRBJ2-5	-	-	TRBV9
TGTGCCAGCAGCGGACGGGACACAGATACGCAGTATTTT	CASSGRDTDTQYF	13	TRBJ2-3	-	-	TRBV5-6
TGTGCCAGCAGCTTAAGTCTAGCAGCAGATACGCAGTATTTT	CASSLSLAADTQYF	14	TRBJ2-3	-	-	TRBV7-3
TGTGCCAGCAAGGGGCGAAGCAATCAGCCCCAGCATTTT	CASKGRSNQPQHF	13	TRBJ1-5	-	once	TRBV28
TGTGCCAGCAGCCCACGAATGGGGACGGGAACAGATACGCAGTATTTT	CASSPRMGTGTDTQYF	16	TRBJ2-3	-	-	TRBV5-4
TGTGCCAGCAGCTTAGCGCGTCTCAGGGGGACTGAAGCTTTCTTT	CASSLARLRGTEAFF	15	TRBJ1-1	TRBD1	-	TRBV7-9
TGTGCCAGCACCCCACGGGGGGACAGGGTGCGTACAGATACGCAGTATTTT	CASTPRGDRVRTDTQYF	17	TRBJ2-3	TRBD1	-	TRBV7-9
TGTGCCAGCAGCCTGGACGCCAATGAGCAGTTCTTC	CASSLDANEQFF	12	TRBJ2-1	-	-	TRBV7-3
TGCAGTGGGGGGAGGGCCTACGAGCAGTACTTC	CSGGRAYEQYF	11	TRBJ2-7	TRBD2	-	TRBV20-1
TGCAGCGTGGGGCCGAGAGCAGGGTCAGATACGCAGTATTTT	CSVGPRAGSDTQYF	14	TRBJ2-3	-	-	TRBV29-1
TGCAGTGCTCCCGACTTTGGAGCTTTCTTT	CSAPDFGAFF	10	TRBJ1-1	-	many	TRBV20-1
TGTGCCAGCGAAGGGGGGGGGACAGAAACTTTCTTT	CASEGGGTETFF	12	TRBJ1-1	TRBD1	-	TRBV6-5
TGCGCCAGCAGCCGAGGTGGAGGGAGAGAGAGCTCCTACAATGAGCAGTTCTTC	CASSRGGGRESSYNEQFF	18	TRBJ2-1	-	-	TRBV5-1
TGTGCCAGCAGCTTAAATGGAGGGGGCAGAGGTGACACTGAAGCTTTCTTT	CASSLNGGGRGDTEAFF	17	TRBJ1-1	TRBD1	-	TRBV7-3
TGTGCCAGCTCACCTCTGGGCAGTAACACTGAAGCTTTCTTT	CASSPLGSNTEAFF	14	TRBJ1-1	-	-	TRBV18
TGTGCCAGCAGTTTCTACGTTTCCAATGAGCAGTTCTTC	CASSFYVSNEQFF	13	TRBJ2-1	-	-	TRBV27
TGCGCCAGCAGCCCCTACCCGGACAGGGGGGGGTCACCCCTCCACTTT	CASSPYPDRGGSPLHF	16	TRBJ1-6	TRBD1	once	TRBV5-1
TGTGCCAGCAGCCCGGGACTAGGCTACGAGCAGTACTTC	CASSPGLGYEQYF	13	TRBJ2-7	TRBD2	once	TRBV5-6
TGCGCCAGCAGCCCCGACAGGGCTGGGGCCAACGTCCTGACTTTC	CASSPDRAGANVLTF	15	TRBJ2-6	TRBD1	-	TRBV5-1